Sequencing of this T cell receptor beta chain was carried out in a study of shared clonotypes between healthy human individuals (dated by TCRdb to the early 2020s). With respect to the entire study: The cohort included three men and a couple of women between 18 and 49 years of age. Blood TCR repertoires of roughly 5 healthy adults were deeply sequenced to estimate repertoire size and the extent of clonotype sharing between individuals. Different laboratories and diverse techniques were used to prepare libraries and sequence TCR repertoires, to increase sequencing depth and limit assay-specific biases. For each donor, three plates each were used for CD4 naive and CD4 memory, two plates were used for CD8 naive, and one plate was used for CD8 memory. Each donor's leukapheresis produced roughly between roughly 0.85 and 9 billion PBMCs. Paper-wide results and their limitations: Only blood was sampled, and tissue TCR repertoires likely differ from those in blood. When a handful of donors were compared, the shared fraction of clonotypes was around 5% for naive CD4, approximately 3.5% for naive CD8, 2% to 2.5% for memory CD4, and 0.4% for memory CD8. Because the study included a small number of donors, the genetic and exposure-history diversity represented was limited. Compared with non-shared clonotypes, the clonotypes found in all four sorted-subset donors had higher generation probabilities. Larger estimated clonotype richness was generally found for naive subsets than for memory subsets. Rarefaction of sorted-subset datasets indicated incomplete sequencing despite the large sequencing depth. Pairwise subsampling led to the expectation that sequencing depth would affect the degree of clonotype sharing among donors.

Using the deep immunoSEQ assay, TCR CDR3 regions were amplified from genomic DNA by multiplex PCR. Extracted genomic DNA from each cell subset was distributed evenly across all wells of several immunoSEQ 96-well plates, and each plate was treated as a replicate. For sorted subsets, 200 to 250 ng of genomic DNA, equivalent to roughly 33,000 T cell genomes, went into each replicate PCR. Purified libraries were quantified with a Qubit 3.0 fluorometer, sized on a Bioanalyzer 2100, and re-quantified with the KAPA Library Quantification kit. A separate single-read 150-cycle Illumina NextSeq 550 flow cell was used to sequence each immunoSEQ 96-well plate. On the study's bioinformatics: Because the immunoSEQ output included only junctional sequences and no quality scores, the filtering could not be the same as the filtering used for full-length reads. Sequences were annotated with PyIR, a Python wrapper for IgBLAST v1.9, using IMGT germline references to assign V/J genes and CDR3. Reads with weak V/J assignments (E-value above 1e-6), missing CDR3, stop codons, out-of-frame junctions, or ambiguous translated residues were removed. V3J clonotypes were defined by identical inferred V gene, J gene, and CDR3 amino acid sequence. The percentage overlap between two repertoires was calculated by dividing the number of shared unique clonotypes by the size of the smaller repertoire. RTK rarefaction, the Chao1 estimator, and Recon v2.1 estimates of unobserved clonotypes were used to assess repertoire richness. Generation probabilities were computed with OLGA for all TCRbeta clonotypes obtained by the gDNA method from a handful of donors. In TCRdb, the immuneACCESS table is reduced to in-frame sequences with V and J assigned. These tables do not hold every clone; where another copy was compared, an unresolved V gene accounts for under half, and the others remain unexplained. V and J calls and clone size follow that table, whereas D and trimming were derived from the DNA. This sample is represented by roughly 2 million clones; 95% of them were singletons. About 0.13% of the sample rests with the top ten.

This clone came up a few times. Which antigen it targets is not known. No base-level quality is on record; no much larger clone is a single base apart. The same CDR3 can be traced to other DNA sequences in this sample. Donors were healthy HIV-negative adults with no recently reported acute infections or vaccinations. Only Caucasian adults living in Nashville, Tennessee, USA were represented among the donors. Magnetic negative selection was used to enrich CD4+ T cells, after which naive cells were positively selected on CD45RA and the negative fraction became the memory subset. After blood collection by leukapheresis, PBMCs were isolated using Ficoll-Histopaque density gradient centrifugation and then cryopreserved in the vapor phase of liquid nitrogen. Analytical flow cytometry was used to check the purity and quantity of every magnetically sorted T cell population. Genomic DNA was isolated from every sorted fraction and measured by UV absorbance on a Nanodrop 2000c.

The trim is 9 bases for V and 1 base for J, with a gap of 6 bases between the germline ends. CDR1 and CDR2 (MNHEY, SVGAGI) derive from the germline V gene. The CDR3 contains 11 residues, cysteine and phenylalanine counted. The retained sequence is limited to the CDR3, 33 bases, with the frame set at the first base. What was sequenced was naive CD4+ T cells sorted from blood. According to the study, the label for this sample's cell subset or site signals: CD45RA+ positively selected. The chain is made from TRBV6-5 and TRBJ1-1; no D gene can be assigned with confidence. This clonotype was obtained from a man aged 18 to 35 in good health. The nucleotides read TGTGCCAGTTGGAGGAACACTGAAGCTTTCTTT. Translation gives CASWRNTEAFF.